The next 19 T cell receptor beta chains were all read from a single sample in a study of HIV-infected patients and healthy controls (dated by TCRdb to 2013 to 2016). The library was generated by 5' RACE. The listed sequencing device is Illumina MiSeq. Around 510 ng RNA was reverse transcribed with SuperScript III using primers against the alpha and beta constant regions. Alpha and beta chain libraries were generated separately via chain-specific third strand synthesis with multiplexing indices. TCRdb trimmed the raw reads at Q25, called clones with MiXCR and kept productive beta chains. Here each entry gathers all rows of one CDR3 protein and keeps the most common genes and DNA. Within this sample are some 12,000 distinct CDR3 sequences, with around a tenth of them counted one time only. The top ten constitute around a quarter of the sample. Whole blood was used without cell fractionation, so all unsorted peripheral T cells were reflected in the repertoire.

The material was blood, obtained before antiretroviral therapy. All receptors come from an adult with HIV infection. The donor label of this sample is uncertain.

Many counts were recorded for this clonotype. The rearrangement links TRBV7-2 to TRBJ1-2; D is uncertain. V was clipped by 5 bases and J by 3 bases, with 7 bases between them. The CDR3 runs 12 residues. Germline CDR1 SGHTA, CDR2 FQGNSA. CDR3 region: CASSPGYYGYTF. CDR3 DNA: TGTGCCAGCAGCCCAGGATACTATGGCTACACCTTC.

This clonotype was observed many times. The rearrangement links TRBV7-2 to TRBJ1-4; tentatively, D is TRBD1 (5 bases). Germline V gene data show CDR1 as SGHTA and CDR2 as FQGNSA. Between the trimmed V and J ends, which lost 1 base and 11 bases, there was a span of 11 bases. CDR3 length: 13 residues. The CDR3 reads CASSLDRTEKLFF. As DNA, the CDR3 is TGTGCCAGCAGCTTAGACAGGACTGAGAAACTGTTTTTT.

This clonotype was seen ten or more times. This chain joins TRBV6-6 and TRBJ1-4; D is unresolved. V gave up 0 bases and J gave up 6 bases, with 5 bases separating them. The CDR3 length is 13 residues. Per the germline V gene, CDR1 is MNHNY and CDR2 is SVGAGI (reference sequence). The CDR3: CASSYSDYEKLFF. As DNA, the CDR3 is TGTGCCAGCAGTTACTCGGACTATGAAAAACTGTTTTTT.

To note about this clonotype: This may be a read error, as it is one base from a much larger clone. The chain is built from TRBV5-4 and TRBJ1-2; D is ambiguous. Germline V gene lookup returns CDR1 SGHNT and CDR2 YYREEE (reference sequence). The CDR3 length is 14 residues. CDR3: CASSPVGLTASGAF. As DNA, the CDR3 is TGTGCCAGCAGCCCTGTCGGACTGACGGCCTCTGGCGCCTTC.

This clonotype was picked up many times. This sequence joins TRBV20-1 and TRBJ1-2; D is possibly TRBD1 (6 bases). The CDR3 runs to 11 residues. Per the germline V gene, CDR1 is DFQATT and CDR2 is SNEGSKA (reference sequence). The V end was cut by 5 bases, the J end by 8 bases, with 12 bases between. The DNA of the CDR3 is TGCAGTGCTGAGACAGGCAGGGGCTACACCTTC. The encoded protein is CSAETGRGYTF.

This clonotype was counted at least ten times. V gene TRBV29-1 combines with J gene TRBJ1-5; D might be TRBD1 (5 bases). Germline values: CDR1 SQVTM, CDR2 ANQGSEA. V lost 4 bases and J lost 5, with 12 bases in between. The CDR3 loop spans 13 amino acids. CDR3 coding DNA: TGCAGCGTTGCAGGGACCTTCGATCAGCCCCAGCATTTT. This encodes CSVAGTFDQPQHF.

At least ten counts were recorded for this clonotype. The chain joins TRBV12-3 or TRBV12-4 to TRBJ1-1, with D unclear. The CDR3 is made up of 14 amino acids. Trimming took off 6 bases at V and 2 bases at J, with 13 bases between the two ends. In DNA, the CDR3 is TGTGCCAGCAGACACCGACTAGAAAACACTGAAGCTTTCTTT. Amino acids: CASRHRLENTEAFF.

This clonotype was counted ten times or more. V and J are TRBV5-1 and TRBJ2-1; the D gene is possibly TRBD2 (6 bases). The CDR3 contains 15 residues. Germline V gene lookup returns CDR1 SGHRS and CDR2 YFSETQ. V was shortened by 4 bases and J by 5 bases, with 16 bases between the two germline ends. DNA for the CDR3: TGCGCCAGCAGCGATCGGGAGCGAGGCGACAATGAGCAGTTCTTC. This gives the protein CASSDRERGDNEQFF.

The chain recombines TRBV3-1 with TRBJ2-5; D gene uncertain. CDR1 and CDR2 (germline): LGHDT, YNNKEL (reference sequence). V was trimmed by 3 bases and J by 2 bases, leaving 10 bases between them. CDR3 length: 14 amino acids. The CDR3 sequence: CASSHSHEQETQYF. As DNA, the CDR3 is TGTGCCAGCAGCCACTCACACGAGCAAGAGACCCAGTACTTC.

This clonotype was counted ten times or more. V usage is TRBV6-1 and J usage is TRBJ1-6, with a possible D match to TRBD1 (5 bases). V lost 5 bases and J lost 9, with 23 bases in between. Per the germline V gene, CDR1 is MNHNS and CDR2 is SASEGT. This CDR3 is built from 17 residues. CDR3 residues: CASSMKGRAREGSPLHF. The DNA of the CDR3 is TGTGCCAGCAGTATGAAGGGGAGGGCGCGGGAAGGTTCACCCCTCCACTTT.

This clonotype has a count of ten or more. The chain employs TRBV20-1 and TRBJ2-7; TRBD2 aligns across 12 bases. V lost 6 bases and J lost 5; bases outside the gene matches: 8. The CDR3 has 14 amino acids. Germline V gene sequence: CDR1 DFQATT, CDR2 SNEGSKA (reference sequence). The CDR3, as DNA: TGCAGTGCCAACTCGGGACTAGCGGGCAACGAGCAGTACTTC. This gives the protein CSANSGLAGNEQYF.

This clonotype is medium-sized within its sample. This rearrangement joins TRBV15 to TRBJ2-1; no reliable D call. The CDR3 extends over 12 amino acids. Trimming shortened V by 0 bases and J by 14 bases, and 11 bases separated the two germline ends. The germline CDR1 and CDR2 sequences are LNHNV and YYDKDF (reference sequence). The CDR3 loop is CATSRDSVTEFF. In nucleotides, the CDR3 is TGTGCCACCAGCAGAGATTCCGTCACCGAGTTCTTC.

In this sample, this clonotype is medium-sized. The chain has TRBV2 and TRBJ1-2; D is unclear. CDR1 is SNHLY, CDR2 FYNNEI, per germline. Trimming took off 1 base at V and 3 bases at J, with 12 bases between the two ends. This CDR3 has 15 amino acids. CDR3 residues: CASSEEGVLDYGYTF. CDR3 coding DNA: TGTGCCAGCAGTGAAGAAGGAGTATTGGACTATGGCTACACCTTC. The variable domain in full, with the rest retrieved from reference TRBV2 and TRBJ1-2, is EPEVTQTPSHQVTQMGQEVILRCVPISNHLYFYWYRQILGQKVEFLVSFYNNEISEKSEIFDDQFSVERPDGSNFTLKIRSTKLEDSAMYFCASSEEGVLDYGYTFGSGTRLTVV.

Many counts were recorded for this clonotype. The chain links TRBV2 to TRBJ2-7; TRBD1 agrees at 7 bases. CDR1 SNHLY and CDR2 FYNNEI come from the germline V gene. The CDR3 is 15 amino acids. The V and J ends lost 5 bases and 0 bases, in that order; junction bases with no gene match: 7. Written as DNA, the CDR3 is TGTGCCAGCAGTTATACAGGGGAGAGCTCCTACGAGCAGTACTTC. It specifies CASSYTGESSYEQYF.

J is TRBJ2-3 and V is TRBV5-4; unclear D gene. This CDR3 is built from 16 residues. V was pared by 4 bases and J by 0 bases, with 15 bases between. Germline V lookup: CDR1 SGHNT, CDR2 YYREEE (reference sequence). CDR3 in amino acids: CASSVIVASSTDTQYF. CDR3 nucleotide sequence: TGTGCCAGCAGCGTAATAGTGGCCTCTAGCACAGATACGCAGTATTTT.

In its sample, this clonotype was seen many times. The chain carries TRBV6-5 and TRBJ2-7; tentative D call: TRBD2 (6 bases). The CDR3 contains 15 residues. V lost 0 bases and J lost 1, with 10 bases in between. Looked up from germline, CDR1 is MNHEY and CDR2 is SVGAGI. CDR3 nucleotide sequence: TGTGCCAGCAGTTACTCGCCTAGCGCGTCCTACGAGCAGTACTTC. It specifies CASSYSPSASYEQYF.

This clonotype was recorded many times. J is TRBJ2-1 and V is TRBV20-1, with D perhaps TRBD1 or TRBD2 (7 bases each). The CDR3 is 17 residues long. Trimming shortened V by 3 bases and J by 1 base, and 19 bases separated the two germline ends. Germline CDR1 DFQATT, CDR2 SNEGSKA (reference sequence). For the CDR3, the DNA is TGCAGTGCTAGGTCAGGGGGGACGGGGGGTTCCTACAATGAGCAGTTCTTC. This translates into CSARSGGTGGSYNEQFF.

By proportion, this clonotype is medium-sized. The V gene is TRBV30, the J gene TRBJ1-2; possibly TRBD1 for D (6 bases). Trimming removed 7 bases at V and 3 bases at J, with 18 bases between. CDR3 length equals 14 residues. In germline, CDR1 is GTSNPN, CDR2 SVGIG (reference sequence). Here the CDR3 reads CAFQNRTDDYGYTF. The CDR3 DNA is TGTGCCTTCCAGAACCGGACAGATGACTATGGCTACACCTTC.

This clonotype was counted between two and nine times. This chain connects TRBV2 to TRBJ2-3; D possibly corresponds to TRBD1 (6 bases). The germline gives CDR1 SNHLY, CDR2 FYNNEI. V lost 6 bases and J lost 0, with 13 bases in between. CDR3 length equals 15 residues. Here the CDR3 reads CASSDTGLSTDTQYF. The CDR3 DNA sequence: TGTGCCAGCAGCGATACAGGGCTTAGCACAGATACGCAGTATTTT.